This T cell receptor (beta chain) emerged from a study of technical replicates of blood from several donors. Produced via immunoSEQ multiplex PCR; TCRdb's table is partial and in-frame only. The sample consists of about 74,000 clones, more than 80% of them appearing once. Germline assignment: CDR1 SEHNR and CDR2 FQNEAQ (reference sequence). Trimming left V 1 base short and J 5 bases short, with 11 bases between. The CDR3 runs to 15 residues. This clone was counted once. This sequence joins TRBV7-9 and TRBJ1-4; D not resolved. Input material: PBMCs. This sequence originates from a human donor in good health. Some clones in this sample may be carry-over from other donors' samples. The DNA of the CDR3 is TGTGCCAGCAGCTTAGACGCAGGAAGGAATGAAAAACTGTTTTTT. Translating gives CASSLDAGRNEKLFF.